A selection of T cell receptor beta chains follows, all from one sample in a study of preoperative IRX-2 immunotherapy in early breast cancer. The method was immunoSEQ multiplex PCR; TCRdb's version includes in-frame clones alone and lacks a portion of them. In the table there are approximately 96,000 clones, about nine tenths of which are singletons. The material was tumor tissue, obtained after IRX-2 immunotherapy. The origin of the receptors is a human donor with breast cancer. CDR3s include the opening cysteine and the closing phenylalanine or tryptophan. D genes are given only for firm matches. Not every row has a clone size; where given, it reads once, few, many or a size class.

D gene,clone size,V gene,J gene,CDR3 DNA,CDR3 protein
-,few,TRBV7-5,TRBJ1-3,TGTGCCACACAGGGTACGGGCTCTGGAAACACCATATATTTT,CATQGTGSGNTIYF
-,-,TRBV6-8,TRBJ1-2,TGTGCCAGCAGTACAGAACTACGAATCGGCTACACCTTC,CASSTELRIGYTF
TRBD2,-,TRBV6-8,TRBJ2-3,TGTGCCATCAGCAGATTCCCCGTAGCGGGGGGGAGCAGGGATACGCAGTATTTT,CAISRFPVAGGSRDTQYF
-,once,TRBV10-2,TRBJ1-5,TGCGCCAGCACAGTGGACAGAGTCAATCAGCCCCAGCATTTT,CASTVDRVNQPQHF
-,-,TRBV6-8,TRBJ2-1,TGTGCCAGCAGTTACTCAGTAACTTCAATAACCTACAATGAGCAGTTCTTC,CASSYSVTSITYNEQFF
-,-,TRBV5-1,TRBJ2-7,TGCGCCAGCAGCTTGTGGTCTGACTCCTACGAGCAGTACTTC,CASSLWSDSYEQYF
TRBD2,-,TRBV6-8,TRBJ2-7,TGTGCCAGCAGAAAAGGACTAGCCTTAGTCGGTTCCTACGAGCAGTACTTC,CASRKGLALVGSYEQYF
-,-,TRBV14,TRBJ2-7,TGTGCCAGCAGCCAAGCGTGGGGGTTCTCCTACGAGCAGTACTTC,CASSQAWGFSYEQYF
TRBD1,-,TRBV7-6,TRBJ1-2,TGTGCCAGCAGCCGGCGGGACAGGGGATATGGCTACACCTTC,CASSRRDRGYGYTF
TRBD1,-,TRBV6-8,TRBJ2-7,TGTGCCAGCAGTTCGGCTCGGACAGGGAGGACCTACGAGCAGTACTTC,CASSSARTGRTYEQYF
-,-,TRBV7-1,TRBJ2-1,TGTGCCAGCAGCTTAAGGCCCCCCGGGATAGGCCCGAGCTCCTACAATGAGCAGTTCTTC,CASSLRPPGIGPSSYNEQFF
-,once,TRBV18,TRBJ2-7,TGTGCCAGCTCACGGGACACTTCCTACGAGCAGTACTTC,CASSRDTSYEQYF
-,-,TRBV18,TRBJ2-1,TGTGCCAGCTCACCAGTGGGGCTGAACAATGAGCAGTTCTTC,CASSPVGLNNEQFF
-,-,TRBV19,TRBJ1-3,TGTGCCAGTAGTACTACAGGGTTATCTGGAAACACCATATATTTT,CASSTTGLSGNTIYF
-,-,TRBV10-2,TRBJ2-1,TGCGCCAGCAGTGAGTCGATAGCTAGTTACAATGAGCAGTTCTTC,CASSESIASYNEQFF
-,-,TRBV5-1,TRBJ2-7,TGCGCCAGCAGCTTGGCCCTGGGGGGACCCCCGGGCAACGAGCAGTACTTC,CASSLALGGPPGNEQYF
-,few,TRBV29-1,TRBJ1-1,TGCAGCGTTCCGGGACACATGAACACTGAAGCTTTCTTT,CSVPGHMNTEAFF
-,-,TRBV15,TRBJ2-7,TGTGCCACCAGCAGAGATTCCCGATCCGGGAACGAGCAGTACTTC,CATSRDSRSGNEQYF
TRBD2,-,TRBV5-1,TRBJ2-2,TGCGCCAGCAGCTTTCGACTAGCGGGAGACGGGGAGCTGTTTTTT,CASSFRLAGDGELFF
TRBD1,few,TRBV9,TRBJ2-7,TGTGCCAGCAGTGGACAGGACTCCTACGAGCAGTACTTC,CASSGQDSYEQYF
TRBD1,-,TRBV19,TRBJ2-1,TGTGCCAGTAGTATTGGACAGGCTAAGGGAGTTGGAACGTTCTTC,CASSIGQAKGVGTFF
TRBD1,-,TRBV6-7,TRBJ1-1,TGTGCCAGCAGTCGCGCAGGGGGCAACACTGAAGCTTTCTTT,CASSRAGGNTEAFF
TRBD2,-,TRBV18,TRBJ2-1,TGTGCCAGCTCACTAGGGAGGGACAATGAGCAGTTCTTC,CASSLGRDNEQFF
TRBD2,-,TRBV28,TRBJ2-7,TGTGCCAGCAGTTTTAAGCGGCTAGCGGGAGTGTACGAGCAGTACTTC,CASSFKRLAGVYEQYF
-,-,TRBV29-1,TRBJ1-1,TGCAGCGTTAGAGTGGAAGCGAACACTGAAGCTTTCTTT,CSVRVEANTEAFF
-,-,TRBV11-3,TRBJ2-2,TGTGCCAGCAGCTTAGAAGAAGGAACCCTGTACACCGGGGAGCTGTTTTTT,CASSLEEGTLYTGELFF
TRBD1,-,TRBV23-1,TRBJ1-2,TGCGCCAGCAGTCAATCGGGGTGGGCAGGGGGCGTTTATTGTGGCTACACCTTC,CASSQSGWAGGVYCGYTF
-,-,TRBV30,TRBJ2-7,TGTGCCTGGAGTTCCGGGCCTCTATACGAGCAGTACTTC,CAWSSGPLYEQYF
TRBD1,-,TRBV18,TRBJ1-1,TGTGCCAGCTCACCACGGACAGGGCAAACTGAAGCTTTCTTT,CASSPRTGQTEAFF
TRBD1,-,TRBV30,TRBJ2-3,TGTGCCTGGAGTGTTGGGACAGGGGGTAGCACAGATACGCAGTATTTT,CAWSVGTGGSTDTQYF
-,-,TRBV19,TRBJ2-3,TGTGCCAGTAGTATAGGCCAGAGAGATACGCAGTATTTT,CASSIGQRDTQYF
-,-,TRBV19,TRBJ2-6,TGTGCCACCACGGGGCGGGGGCTTGGGGCCAACGTCCTGACTTTC,CATTGRGLGANVLTF
-,-,TRBV28,TRBJ2-7,TGTGCCAGCAACAAAGCCGGGGGCTCCTACGAGCAGTACTTC,CASNKAGGSYEQYF
-,-,TRBV7-6,TRBJ1-6,TGTGCCAGCAGCTTATCAGGGAGTAATTCACCCCTCCACTTT,CASSLSGSNSPLHF
-,once,TRBV19,TRBJ1-1,TGTGCCAGTACCATGGGTCAAAGTGGGGCCACTGAAGCTTTCTTT,CASTMGQSGATEAFF
-,-,TRBV7-1,TRBJ2-2,TGTGCCAGCAGCTTAGCCGCATCACCGAACACCGGGGAGCTGTTTTTT,CASSLAASPNTGELFF
TRBD2,-,TRBV6-8,TRBJ2-1,TGTGCCAGCAGTTACCCTAGCGGGAGTTGGGAGCAGTTCTTC,CASSYPSGSWEQFF
TRBD1,-,TRBV30,TRBJ2-7,TGTGCCTGGAGTTCGGGACAGGGTTACGAGCAGTACTTC,CAWSSGQGYEQYF
-,few,TRBV29-1,TRBJ1-4,TGCAGCGCCAGTACCGGGGGAGAAAAACTGTTTTTT,CSASTGGEKLFF
TRBD1,once,TRBV28,TRBJ2-1,TGTGCCAGCAGCCTACCCCCAACAGGGGGTTACAATGAGCAGTTCTTC,CASSLPPTGGYNEQFF
TRBD1,-,TRBV28,TRBJ2-5,TGTGCCAGCAGTTCTCTAAAACACGGGACAGGGGGATTGTACTTC,CASSSLKHGTGGLYF
-,few,TRBV11-3,TRBJ2-5,TGTGCCAGCAGCAACGGACAGCTCTACCAAGAGACCCAGTACTTC,CASSNGQLYQETQYF
TRBD1,-,TRBV6-7,TRBJ2-7,TGTGCCAGCAGATACAGGGGGGACTCCTACGAGCAGTACTTC,CASRYRGDSYEQYF
-,once,TRBV6-8,TRBJ1-2,TGTGCCAGCAGTAAAAATTCAGGCAGCTCCAACTATGGCTACACCTTC,CASSKNSGSSNYGYTF
TRBD1,-,TRBV29-1,TRBJ2-5,TGCAGCGTTGCTGGGACAGCGTACCAAGAGACCCAGTACTTC,CSVAGTAYQETQYF
-,-,TRBV6-8,TRBJ1-3,TGTGCCAGCAGTCGCGCAGGGCCAGCCTCTGGAAACACCATATATTTT,CASSRAGPASGNTIYF
-,-,TRBV5-1,TRBJ2-2,TGCGCCAGCAGCTTTCTACCCGGGAGTTCCGCGTCGAACACCGGGGAGCTGTTTTTT,CASSFLPGSSASNTGELFF
-,-,TRBV5-1,TRBJ1-4,TGCGCCAGCAGCTTAAGACCTGCTAATGAAAAACTGTTTTTT,CASSLRPANEKLFF
-,-,TRBV7-4,TRBJ2-1,TGTGCCAGCAGCCAACCGATCAGCTCCTACAATGAGCAGTTCTTC,CASSQPISSYNEQFF
-,-,TRBV28,TRBJ1-5,TGTGCCAGCAGAGGGGCGGGCAGACCCAATCAGCCCCAGCATTTT,CASRGAGRPNQPQHF
TRBD1,-,TRBV28,TRBJ1-1,TGTGCCAGCAGGACCACGGGACAGGTGAACACTGAAGCTTTCTTT,CASRTTGQVNTEAFF
-,once,TRBV18,TRBJ2-2,TGTGCCAGCTCGCGGGACAGCGCAGCGAACACCGGGGAGCTGTTTTTT,CASSRDSAANTGELFF
-,-,TRBV6-8,TRBJ1-6,TGTGCCAGCAGTTACCGAGGGAATTCACCCCTCCACTTT,CASSYRGNSPLHF